This T cell receptor (beta chain) was documented in a study of siplizumab effects on memory and regulatory T cells. Overall study findings and caveats: The naive T cell population seemed more diverse than memory cells and seemed a major contributor to the alloresponse. The Treg-derived share of mappable alloreactive CD4+ clones averaged about 68% with siplizumab and roughly 28% in controls. Naive or memory phenotype was unassignable for roughly 80-95% of proliferating CD4+ or CD8+ clones.

Germline V gene lookup returns CDR1 SGHAT and CDR2 FQNNGV. Losses at the gene ends were 5 bases for V and 3 bases for J; bases not matched to a gene: 5. CDR3 length: 14 amino acids. In the case of this clone: The antigen is undetermined. This same CDR3 is encoded by further DNA sequences in the sample.

Per-sample assaying covered roughly 100,000 TCR templates. The assay was immunoSEQ multiplex PCR, and TCRdb's table has in-frame clones only and misses some. The data hold fewer than 100,000 clones, with 95% observed a single time. This TCR came from a human donor in good health. V is TRBV11-2 and J is TRBJ2-7; 9 bases are shared with TRBD1. The specimen was CD8+ T cells sorted from blood. CDR3 nucleotide sequence: TGTGCCAGCAGCGTACAGACAGGGGGCTACGAGCAGTACTTC. As protein: CASSVQTGGYEQYF.